This T cell receptor beta chain was retrieved from a study of regulatory T cells in long-lasting Graves disease. The TCR beta library used iRepertoire HTBI primers with Arm-PCR amplification of CDR3. As originally analysed: Segment identification across samples yielded around 60 TRBV and 12 to 15 TRBJ segments. Via MiXCR, TCRdb re-called the multiplex PCR reads, giving one row per CDR3 protein. The V and J calls and clone size come from TCRdb's table, not from the authors' own analysis. The table has some 430,000 distinct CDR3 sequences, roughly 21% seen once. Details on this clonotype: Its cognate antigen is unknown.

The CDR3 sequence is 16 residues long. CDR1 and CDR2 from the germline V gene are MNHEY and SMNVEV (reference sequence). The V gene lost 2 bases and the J gene lost 1 base, with 14 bases spanning the gap. Overall study findings and caveats: Lower TCR diversity was seen in persistent Graves' patients than in newly diagnosed ones. Comparison showed that persistent patients shared more public clonotypes (over 2,500) than new patients (roughly 970). TRBV28, TRBJ1-2 and TRBJ2-5 were segments that persistent disease favored.

The time point denotes: persistent/refractory GD, antithyroid drugs over 5 years with positive TRAb. PBMCs provided the RNA from which the TCR library was made. The receptor was isolated from a female donor with Graves disease. The V gene is TRBV27, the J gene TRBJ1-1; D is unresolved. Sequenced material: peripheral blood mononuclear cells (PBMCs), taken when the disease was refractory, from a patient treated with antithyroid drugs. As DNA, the CDR3 is TGTGCCAGCAGTTTACCCAGGACCCAGAGGAACACTGAAGCTTTCTTT. As protein: CASSLPRTQRNTEAFF.